These 6 T cell receptor beta chains came from one sample sequenced in a study of CD4 T cells in relation to SARS-CoV-2 and coronaviruses. No antigen has been identified for these receptors. The protocol was immunoSEQ multiplex PCR, while the TCRdb copy is restricted to in-frame clones and leaves out a portion. The sample includes fewer than 35,000 clones, about 70% of them seen just once. Sequenced input: memory CD4+ T cells from PBMCs, cultured in vitro. All receptors derive from an adult with COVID-19.

This clone was found a few times. The chain combines TRBV19 with TRBJ2-7, with 10 nucleotides matching TRBD2. The CDR3 totals 14 residues. J was trimmed by 0 bases and V by 4 bases; bases with no gene match: 0. The germline gives CDR1 LNHDA, CDR2 SQIVND (reference sequence). CDR3 region: CASSTSGSSYEQYF. In nucleotides, the CDR3 is TGTGCCAGTAGTACTAGCGGGAGCTCCTACGAGCAGTACTTC. Full variable domain (remainder filled in from reference TRBV19 and TRBJ2-7): DGGITQSPKYLFRKEGQNVTLSCEQNLNHDAMYWYRQDPGQGLRLIYYSQIVNDFQKGDIAEGYSVSREKKESFPLTVTSAQKNPTAFYLCASSTSGSSYEQYFGPGTRLTVT.

The J gene is TRBJ1-3, the V gene TRBV4-1; D ambiguous. Germline V gene sequence: CDR1 MGHRA, CDR2 YSYEKL. This CDR3 is 18 amino acids long. V shed 1 base and J shed 0 bases, with 16 bases lying between them. DNA for the CDR3: TGCGCCAGCAGCCAAGTAGATATGGGAATCTTCTCTGGAAACACCATATATTTT. Translated, it gives CASSQVDMGIFSGNTIYF.

This chain links TRBV19 with TRBJ2-2; perhaps TRBD2 as D (5 bases). Germline-derived CDR1 and CDR2 are LNHDA and SQIVND (reference sequence). The V end lost 4 bases, the J end lost 6 bases, and 18 bases lay between the germline ends. This CDR3 has 16 amino acids. The CDR3 bases are TGTGCCAGTAGTAAGACTACCCCCCGGGTAGCCGGGGAGCTGTTTTTT. This encodes CASSKTTPRVAGELFF.

J is TRBJ2-1 and V is TRBV30, with TRBD2 matching 10 bases. After removal of 3 bases from V and 7 bases from J, the junction contained 18 bases not matched to a gene. This CDR3 has 18 residues. Germline CDR1 reads GTSNPN; CDR2 reads SVGIG (reference sequence). The CDR3 protein is CAWRDRVLYSGRRNEQFF. The DNA of the CDR3 is TGTGCCTGGAGGGACAGGGTTCTCTATAGCGGGAGGAGAAATGAGCAGTTCTTC.

This clone was counted a few times. The chain employs TRBV5-1 and TRBJ2-7, with 11 bases lining up with TRBD1. Germline-derived CDR1 and CDR2 are SGHRS and YFSETQ. The junction had 6 bases not matched to a gene; V was cut back by 5 bases and J by 5 bases. The CDR3 covers 14 residues. This CDR3 is CASSPGTGGNEQYF. The CDR3 DNA reads TGCGCCAGCAGTCCCGGGACAGGGGGAAACGAGCAGTACTTC.

The rearrangement uses TRBV6-2 or TRBV6-3 and TRBJ2-3; D not certain. Trimming took 7 bases from V and 3 from J, leaving 14 bases between them. Germline V gene lookup returns CDR1 MNHEY and CDR2 SVGEGT. The CDR3 is 14 residues long. The CDR3 is CASTPVQSTDTQYF. Here the CDR3 DNA reads TGTGCCAGCACCCCGGTACAGTCGACAGATACGCAGTATTTT.